This record looks at one T cell receptor (beta chain) sequence and its context. The entry originates in a study of technical replicates of blood from a handful of donors. The CDR3 covers 13 residues. Trimming shortened V by 1 base and J by 7 bases, and 12 bases separated the two germline ends. In germline, CDR1 is SGHKS, CDR2 YYEKEE (reference sequence). Sequencing used immunoSEQ multiplex PCR; TCRdb keeps in-frame clones, though not all of them. The sample lists about 100,000 clones, approximately 95% seen once, with approximately 0.22% in the top ten. The sequencing input was T cells isolated from PBMCs. V usage is TRBV5-5 and J usage is TRBJ2-7; a weak D match, TRBD1 (5 bases). The sequence came from a human donor in good health. The CDR3, as DNA: TGTGCCAGCAGCTTGTGGTTAAAGGGGGAGCAGTACTTC. Its protein is CASSLWLKGEQYF.